The present TCR beta chain was sequenced within a study of T cell responses to AZD1222 COVID-19 vaccine. Study as a whole: Pooled samples include second doses given at about 4 or 12 weeks.

Study-wide results and caveats: The reported proportion of spike-specific TCRs targeting unmutated variant regions was nearly half. Clonal diversity may have been underestimated in mostly white British donors. Baseline seropositivity characterized only a handful of AZD1222 recipients.

Method: immunoSEQ multiplex PCR; TCRdb's copy keeps in-frame clones and lacks some. This table holds approximately 79,000 clones, nearly 90% found once. For this clone: The antigen is unknown.

This CDR3 has 14 residues. Germline V lookup: CDR1 SGHRS, CDR2 YFSETQ. Trimming cost V 0 bases and J 5 bases, with 8 bases left between them. This clonotype was obtained from an adult in good health. Source: peripheral blood, taken on day 0 of AZD1222 vaccination. The chain recombines TRBV5-1 with TRBJ2-2; TRBD1 is a possible D gene (5 bases). The CDR3 loop is CASSLDAGTGELFF. CDR3 DNA: TGCGCCAGCAGCTTGGACGCAGGGACCGGGGAGCTGTTTTTT.